The 8 T cell receptor beta chains presented below share a single source sample, sequenced in a study of cytomegalovirus exposure and HLA in healthy donors. Use of 60 Vbeta and 13 Jbeta primers characterized the PCR. Some clones are missing from TCRdb's copy, which holds only in-frame ones; the method was immunoSEQ multiplex PCR. The sample includes about 170,000 clones, roughly 81% of them seen just once. Material for sequencing was PBMCs. These receptors originate from a man aged 30 to 45 in good health and CMV-seropositive.

V gene TRBV11-3 combines with J gene TRBJ2-2, with 8 bases matching TRBD1. CDR1 is SGHNT and CDR2 is YENEEA in the germline V gene. The V and J ends lost 4 bases and 0 bases, in that order; junction bases with no gene match: 1. The CDR3 is made up of 15 amino acids. The CDR3 DNA sequence: TGTGCCAGCAGCTGGGGACAGGCGAACACCGGGGAGCTGTTTTTT. As protein: CASSWGQANTGELFF.

The chain joins TRBV6-1 to TRBJ2-7; D might be TRBD2 (5 bases). This CDR3 contains 12 residues. Trimming shortened V by 6 bases and J by 7 bases, and 13 bases separated the two germline ends. Germline CDR1 reads MNHNS; CDR2 reads SASEGT. CDR3 bases: TGTGCCAGCAGGAGTAGTCCGGGGGAGCAGTACTTC. Translated: CASRSSPGEQYF.

The chain is built from TRBV25-1 and TRBJ1-1; perhaps TRBD1 as D (5 bases). There are 15 residues in the CDR3. Per germline, CDR1 MGHDK and CDR2 SYGVNS. V was shortened by 7 bases and J by 1 base, with 16 bases between the two germline ends. The chain's CDR3 is CASKDTWGGNTEAFF. CDR3 DNA: TGTGCCAGCAAAGATACCTGGGGGGGGAACACTGAAGCTTTCTTT.

This clone was observed a single time. The rearrangement links TRBV27 to TRBJ1-3; weak D call: TRBD1 (5 bases). The length of the CDR3 is 14 residues. The V end lost 6 bases, the J end lost 7 bases, and 16 bases lay between the germline ends. Germline loops: CDR1 MNHEY, CDR2 SMNVEV (reference sequence). CDR3 region: CASSRGSYGNTIYF. CDR3 in DNA: TGTGCCAGCAGCCGGGGGTCCTATGGGAACACCATATATTTT.

V and J are TRBV7-2 and TRBJ1-2, with TRBD1 identical over 9 bases. With 1 base clipped from V and 8 bases from J, the junction kept 5 bases outside the gene matches. The CDR3 extends over 14 amino acids. The germline V gene has CDR1 SGHTA and CDR2 FQGNSA. The CDR3 spells CASSLVIDRGGYTF. The CDR3 DNA reads as TGTGCCAGCAGCTTAGTAATAGACAGGGGGGGCTACACCTTC.

V gene TRBV19 combines with J gene TRBJ2-5; 16 nucleotides align to TRBD2. Germline values: CDR1 LNHDA, CDR2 SQIVND (reference sequence). The CDR3 has 16 residues. Losses at the gene ends were 5 bases for V and 6 bases for J; bases not matched to a gene: 6. The CDR3: CASSGTSGRAVQTQYF. The CDR3 region has the DNA TGTGCCAGTAGTGGGACTAGCGGGAGGGCCGTCCAGACCCAGTACTTC.

This chain joins TRBV10-3 and TRBJ2-7; 8 nucleotides match TRBD1. The CDR3 runs to 14 residues. CDR1 and CDR2 (germline): ENHRY, SYGVKD. V lost 4 bases, J lost 1 base, and 3 bases stayed unmatched. The CDR3 DNA is TGTGCCATCAGTGCTGGACAGGGTTCCTACGAGCAGTACTTC. Protein: CAISAGQGSYEQYF.

The chain uses TRBV5-1 and TRBJ2-1; 8 bases agree with TRBD1. Unmatched junction bases numbered 7, after V lost 7 bases and J lost 4 bases. The CDR3 has 14 residues. Germline CDR1 and CDR2: SGHRS and YFSETQ. The CDR3 DNA follows: TGCGCCAGCGGAGGACAGGGAGAATACAATGAGCAGTTCTTC. Amino acids: CASGGQGEYNEQFF.